What follows is one T cell receptor beta chain and its context. Here immunoSEQ multiplex PCR was the method, and the copy in TCRdb shows in-frame clones only, minus some. The top ten hold 7.5% to 10% of the sample, which has about 88,000 clones, more than 90% seen once. Patients had locally advanced or metastatic urothelial carcinoma. The source of the sample is a study of PD-L1 blockade in urothelial cancer. The starting material was PBMCs, obtained around atezolizumab (anti-PD-L1) treatment. The receptor was derived from a man aged 55 to 70 with urothelial cancer.

The CDR3 loop is CASSVETGGGEAFF. The CDR3, as DNA: TGTGCCAGCAGCGTAGAGACAGGGGGCGGTGAGGCTTTCTTT. The genes are TRBV9 and TRBJ1-1; 10 nucleotides agree with TRBD1. V lost 0 bases to trimming and J lost 11 bases; unmatched junction nucleotides: 7. Germline V CDR1 and CDR2: SGDLS, YYNGEE. CDR3 length: 14 amino acids. Looking up the rest from reference TRBV9 and TRBJ1-1 gives the full variable domain: DSGVTQTPKHLITATGQRVTLRCSPRSGDLSVYWYQQSLDQGLQFLIQYYNGEERAKGNILERFSAQQFPDLHSELNLSSLELGDSALYFCASSVETGGGEAFFGQGTRLTVV.